This T cell receptor (beta chain) was sequenced in a study of identical twins. Study-level findings and limits: With abundant cord blood beta clonotypes, insertions were fewer; memory repertoires showed no such pattern.

cDNA molecules carried unique molecular identifiers, and template switching added a universal primer site. TCRdb re-derived calls from the 5' RACE reads in MiXCR, one entry per CDR3 protein. The repertoire holds about 920,000 distinct CDR3 sequences, with 9% to 15% as singletons. Trimming left V 6 bases short and J 3 bases short, with 9 bases between. Germline CDR1 is SEHNR and CDR2 is FQNEAQ (reference sequence). The CDR3 totals 12 residues. This clonotype was seen a few times. What it binds is not known. The data were also submitted as part of a second study, on yellow fever vaccine responses in identical twins.

This TCR was sampled from a woman aged 18 to 35 in good health. The V and J genes are TRBV7-9 and TRBJ2-7, with a possible D match to TRBD2 (5 bases). The sequenced material came from PBMCs. The CDR3 DNA reads TGTGCCAGCAGAAGGGAGTACTACGAGCAGTACTTC. Protein sequence: CASRREYYEQYF.